Sequencing of this T cell receptor beta chain was carried out in a study of CD8+ T cells in alopecia areata. For the study at large: Each day, treated patients took oral tofacitinib twice, at 5 to 10 mg per dose.

In the case of this clone: Its antigen is still unknown.

The CDR3 loop spans 13 amino acids. V lost 1 base and J 9 bases, leaving 13 bases between the germline ends. Germline CDR1 reads SGHTA; CDR2 reads FQGNSA. Findings and caveats of the study: Besides other cells, scalp samples also yield sequences of resident alphabeta T cells from normal skin.

Treatment meaning: oral pan-JAK inhibitor, 5-10 mg twice daily. cDNA serving as the sequencing template came from extracted, reverse transcribed RNA. Using immunoSEQ multiplex PCR, the repertoire was profiled, and TCRdb retains in-frame clones only, with some absent. Among fewer than 200,000 clones listed, around three fifths were seen once. This TCR came from a human donor with alopecia areata. Sequencing used CD4+ T cells sorted from blood, obtained at week 24, from a patient treated with tofacitinib. The chain is built from TRBV7-2 and TRBJ2-7, with D possibly matching TRBD2 (5 bases). Here the CDR3 DNA reads TGTGCCAGCAGCTTAGATCTGAGACGGGGGCAGTACTTC. This encodes CASSLDLRRGQYF.